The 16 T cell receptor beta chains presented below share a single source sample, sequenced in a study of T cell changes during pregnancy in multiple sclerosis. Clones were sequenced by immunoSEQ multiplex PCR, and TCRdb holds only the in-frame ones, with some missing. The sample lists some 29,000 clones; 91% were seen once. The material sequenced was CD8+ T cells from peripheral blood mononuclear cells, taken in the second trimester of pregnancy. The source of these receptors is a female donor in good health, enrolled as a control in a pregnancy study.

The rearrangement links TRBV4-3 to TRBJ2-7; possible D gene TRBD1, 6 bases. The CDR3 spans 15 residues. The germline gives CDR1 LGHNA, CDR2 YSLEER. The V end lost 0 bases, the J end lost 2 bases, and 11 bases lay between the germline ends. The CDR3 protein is CASSQETAGAYEQYF. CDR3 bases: TGCGCCAGCAGCCAAGAAACGGCAGGGGCCTACGAGCAGTACTTC.

CDR3 DNA: TGTGCCAGCAGTTACTCGACAGGTCTCTACGAGCAGTACTTC. Translated, it gives CASSYSTGLYEQYF. The chain is built from TRBV6-5 and TRBJ2-7, with TRBD1 as a possible D gene (6 bases). Trimming cost V 0 bases and J 3 bases, with 9 bases left between them. The germline CDR1 and CDR2 sequences are MNHEY and SVGAGI. There are 14 residues in the CDR3.

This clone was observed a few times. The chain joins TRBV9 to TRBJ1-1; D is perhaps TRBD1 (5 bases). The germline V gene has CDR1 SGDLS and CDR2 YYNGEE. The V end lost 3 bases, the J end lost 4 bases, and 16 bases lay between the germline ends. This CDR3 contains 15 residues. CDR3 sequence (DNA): TGTGCCAGCAGCGAAGTTAGCGGACATGGCACTGAAGCTTTCTTT. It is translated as CASSEVSGHGTEAFF.

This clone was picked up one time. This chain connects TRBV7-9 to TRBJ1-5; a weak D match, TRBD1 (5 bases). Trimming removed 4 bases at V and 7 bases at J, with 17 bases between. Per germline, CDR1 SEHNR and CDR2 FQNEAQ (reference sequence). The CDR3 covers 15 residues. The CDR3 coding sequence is TGTGCCAGCAGCTCGGGGGAGGGGCGAGGACAGCCCCAGCATTTT. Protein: CASSSGEGRGQPQHF.

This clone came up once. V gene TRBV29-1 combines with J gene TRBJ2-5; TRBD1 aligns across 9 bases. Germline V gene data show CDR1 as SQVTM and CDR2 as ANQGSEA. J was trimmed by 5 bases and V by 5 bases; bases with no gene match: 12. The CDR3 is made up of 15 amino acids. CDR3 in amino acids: CSVSDITGGLETQYF. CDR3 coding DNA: TGCAGCGTTTCCGATATTACAGGGGGCCTTGAGACCCAGTACTTC.

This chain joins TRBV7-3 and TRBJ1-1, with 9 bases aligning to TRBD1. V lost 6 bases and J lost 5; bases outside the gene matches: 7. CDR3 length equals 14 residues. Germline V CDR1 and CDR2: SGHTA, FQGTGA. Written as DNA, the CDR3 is TGTGCCAGCAGAGCGGGACAGGGACAAACTGAAGCTTTCTTT. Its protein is CASRAGQGQTEAFF.

The CDR3 sequence is CASSLGDATNEKLFF. The CDR3 region has the DNA TGTGCCAGCAGCTTAGGCGATGCAACTAATGAAAAACTGTTTTTT. The J gene is TRBJ1-4, the V gene TRBV7-8, with D uncertain. The germline V gene has CDR1 SGHVS and CDR2 FQNEAQ. This CDR3 is 15 amino acids long. Trimming cost V 1 base and J 0 bases, with 6 bases left between them.

The CDR3 nucleotides read TGTGCCAGCAGCGTTTCAAGCGGGGTTCCGAGCTCCTACAATGAGCAGTTCTTC. Its protein is CASSVSSGVPSSYNEQFF. The chain combines TRBV9 with TRBJ2-1, with 7 bases lining up with TRBD2. After removal of 2 bases from V and 0 bases from J, the junction contained 11 bases not matched to a gene. Per germline, CDR1 SGDLS and CDR2 YYNGEE. The CDR3 has 18 amino acids.

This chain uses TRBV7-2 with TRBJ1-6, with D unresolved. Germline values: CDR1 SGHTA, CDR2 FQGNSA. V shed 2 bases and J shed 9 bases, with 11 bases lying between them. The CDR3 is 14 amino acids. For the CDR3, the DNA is TGTGCCAGCAGCTTATTAGCAGAGGGTTCACCCCTCCACTTT. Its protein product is CASSLLAEGSPLHF.

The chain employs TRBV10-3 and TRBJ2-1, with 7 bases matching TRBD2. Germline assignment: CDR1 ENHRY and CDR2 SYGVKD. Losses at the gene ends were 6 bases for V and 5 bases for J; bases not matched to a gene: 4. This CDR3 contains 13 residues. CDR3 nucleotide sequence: TGTGCCATCAGCAGGGACTACCACAATGAGCAGTTCTTC. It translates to CAISRDYHNEQFF.

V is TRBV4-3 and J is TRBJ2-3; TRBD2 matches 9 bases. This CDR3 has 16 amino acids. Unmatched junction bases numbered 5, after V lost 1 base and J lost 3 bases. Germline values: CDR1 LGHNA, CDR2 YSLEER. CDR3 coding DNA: TGCGCCAGCAGCCAAGTGGGACTAGCTGGGACAGATACGCAGTATTTT. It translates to CASSQVGLAGTDTQYF.

This CDR3 reads CASTLRGGSSETGANVLTF. CDR3 sequence (DNA): TGTGCCAGCACCCTGAGGGGAGGGAGCTCGGAAACAGGGGCCAACGTCCTGACTTTC. V and J are TRBV5-6 and TRBJ2-6, with TRBD2 matching over 7 bases. The CDR3 sequence is 19 residues long. The ends lost 6 bases at V and 4 bases at J; junction bases unmatched: 19. Germline lookup yields CDR1 SGHDT and CDR2 YYEEEE.

CDR3 sequence: CASSVGLAGGNEQFF. Written as DNA, the CDR3 is TGTGCCAGCAGCGTAGGACTAGCGGGGGGCAATGAGCAGTTCTTC. The chain combines TRBV6-4 with TRBJ2-1; 14 nucleotides line up with TRBD2. The CDR3 sequence is 15 residues long. Trimming cost V 6 bases and J 6 bases; bases outside gene matches: 4. Germline V lookup: CDR1 MRHNA, CDR2 SNTAGT.

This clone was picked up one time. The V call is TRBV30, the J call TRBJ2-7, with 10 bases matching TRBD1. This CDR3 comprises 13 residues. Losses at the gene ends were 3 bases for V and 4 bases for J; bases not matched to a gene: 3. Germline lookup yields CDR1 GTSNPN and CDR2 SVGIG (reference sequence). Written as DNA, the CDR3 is TGTGCCTGGAGGGACAGGGGGAGATACGAGCAGTACTTC. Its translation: CAWRDRGRYEQYF.

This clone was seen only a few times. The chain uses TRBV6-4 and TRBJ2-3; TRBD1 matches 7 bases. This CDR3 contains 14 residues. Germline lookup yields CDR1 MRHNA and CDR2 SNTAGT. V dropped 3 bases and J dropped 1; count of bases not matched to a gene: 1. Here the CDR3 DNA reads TGTGCCAGCAGTGAAACAGGGGGCACAGATACGCAGTATTTT. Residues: CASSETGGTDTQYF.

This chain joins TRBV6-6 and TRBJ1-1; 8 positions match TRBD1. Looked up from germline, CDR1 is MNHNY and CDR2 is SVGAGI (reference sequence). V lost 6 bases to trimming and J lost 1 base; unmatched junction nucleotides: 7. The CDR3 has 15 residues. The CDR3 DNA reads TGTGCCAGCAGCCAATATACAGGGGGGAACACTGAAGCTTTCTTT. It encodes CASSQYTGGNTEAFF.